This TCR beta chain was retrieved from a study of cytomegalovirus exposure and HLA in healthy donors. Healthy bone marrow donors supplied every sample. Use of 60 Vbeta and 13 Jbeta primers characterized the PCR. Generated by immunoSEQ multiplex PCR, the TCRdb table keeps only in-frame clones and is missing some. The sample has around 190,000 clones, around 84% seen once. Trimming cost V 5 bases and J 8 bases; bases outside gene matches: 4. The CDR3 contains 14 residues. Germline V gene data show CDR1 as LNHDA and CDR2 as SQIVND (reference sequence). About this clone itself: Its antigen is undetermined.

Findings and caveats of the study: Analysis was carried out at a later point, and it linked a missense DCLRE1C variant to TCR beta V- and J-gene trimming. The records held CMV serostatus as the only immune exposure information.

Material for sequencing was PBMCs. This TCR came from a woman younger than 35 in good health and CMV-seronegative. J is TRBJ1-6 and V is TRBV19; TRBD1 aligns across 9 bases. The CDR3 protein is CASSGGQGYSPLHF. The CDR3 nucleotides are TGTGCCAGTAGTGGAGGACAGGGGTATTCACCCCTCCACTTT.